The next 20 T cell receptor beta chains were all read from a single sample in a study of blood T cell repertoires in COVID-19. Clones were sequenced by immunoSEQ multiplex PCR, and TCRdb holds only the in-frame ones, with some missing. The profile shows more than 300,000 clones, over 90% of them singletons. The sequenced material came from PBMCs or T cells enriched from blood (not recorded which). The receptors come from a woman younger than 45 who had been exposed to COVID-19.

The rearrangement uses TRBV11-2 and TRBJ2-1; 8 bases agree with TRBD1. This CDR3 comprises 17 residues. The V gene's germline CDR1 is SGHAT and CDR2 FQNNGV. V shed 5 bases, J shed 3 bases, and the junction held 12 bases outside the gene matches. CDR3 DNA sequence: TGTGCCAGCAGCCGTCCAGGGGGCGGAAGGTTCTACAATGAGCAGTTCTTC. This translates into CASSRPGGGRFYNEQFF.

The chain joins TRBV27 to TRBJ1-1; TRBD1 aligns across 7 bases. The J segment lost 1 base and the V segment lost 4 bases, leaving 3 bases of the junction unmatched. This CDR3 contains 14 residues. CDR1 and CDR2 from the germline V gene are MNHEY and SMNVEV (reference sequence). CDR3 DNA sequence: TGTGCCAGCAGTTGGACAGGTACGAACACTGAAGCTTTCTTT. Residues: CASSWTGTNTEAFF.

The chain links TRBV29-1 to TRBJ1-4, with D possibly TRBD1 on 6 matching bases. V lost 6 bases, J lost 7 bases, and 18 bases lay in between. This CDR3 contains 14 residues. Looked up from germline, CDR1 is SQVTM and CDR2 is ANQGSEA. This chain's CDR3 is CSVQSPGQPEKLFF. CDR3 sequence (DNA): TGCAGCGTCCAAAGCCCTGGACAGCCTGAAAAACTGTTTTTT.

V is TRBV5-5 and J is TRBJ1-2; D is undetermined. Germline values: CDR1 SGHKS, CDR2 YYEKEE (reference sequence). The CDR3 has 15 amino acids. V lost 2 bases and J lost 6, with 17 bases in between. CDR3 residues: CASSFDRGSSDGYTF. DNA of the CDR3: TGTGCCAGCAGCTTTGATCGAGGGTCTTCGGATGGCTACACCTTC.

The J gene is TRBJ1-4, the V gene TRBV12-3 or TRBV12-4; tentatively, D is TRBD1 (6 bases). Trimming removed 3 bases from V and 11 bases from J, with 13 bases in between. This CDR3 region has 13 residues. The CDR3 bases are TGTGCCAGCAGTTTTAGGGGGTTGGAGAAACTGTTTTTT. Amino acids: CASSFRGLEKLFF.

The chain joins TRBV13 to TRBJ1-1; D might be TRBD1 (5 bases). Germline V gene data show CDR1 as PRHDT and CDR2 as FYEKMQ (reference sequence). V dropped 1 base and J dropped 4 bases, with 16 bases sitting between them. This CDR3 region has 16 residues. CDR3 DNA: TGTGCCAGCAGCTTAGCGTATGGGGCCGCAATCACTGAAGCTTTCTTT. It specifies CASSLAYGAAITEAFF.

The table lists this clone with a count of one. The chain links TRBV5-1 to TRBJ1-1; TRBD1 agrees at 9 bases. Germline V lookup: CDR1 SGHRS, CDR2 YFSETQ. The junction had 8 bases not matched to a gene; V was cut back by 2 bases and J by 9 bases. The CDR3 covers 14 residues. DNA of the CDR3: TGCGCCAGCAGCTTACCGGGACAGGGCGGAAAAGCTTTCTTT. It encodes CASSLPGQGGKAFF.

The chain recombines TRBV5-6 with TRBJ1-2; 9 bases agree with TRBD1. Trimming at V came to 4 bases and at J to 8 bases, leaving 12 bases not matched to a gene. Germline CDR1 and CDR2: SGHDT and YYEEEE. The CDR3 spans 15 residues. The CDR3 loop is CASSRGDRASGGYTF. In DNA, the CDR3 is TGTGCCAGCAGCAGAGGGGACAGGGCCTCGGGAGGCTACACCTTC.

This clone was recorded only once. This sequence joins TRBV3-1 (or the pseudogene TRBV3-2) and TRBJ2-2, with D perhaps TRBD1 (5 bases). Germline V gene lookup returns CDR1 LGHDT and CDR2 YNNKEL (reference sequence). Trimming took off 4 bases at V and 1 base at J, with 7 bases between the two ends. The CDR3 extends over 14 amino acids. The DNA for the CDR3 is TGTGCCAGCAGCCGGGGCCTGAACACCGGGGAGCTGTTTTTT. This sequence encodes CASSRGLNTGELFF.

This clone was detected only once. The chain carries TRBV4-2 and TRBJ1-2; 12 positions agree with TRBD1. Germline-derived CDR1 and CDR2 are LGHNA and YNFKEQ. The length of the CDR3 is 15 residues. Germline trimming cut 5 bases from V and 8 bases from J; bases unmatched to any gene: 9. The CDR3 bases are TGTGCCAGCAGCTACCGGGACAGGGGGCCAGTGGGCTACACCTTC. Protein product: CASSYRDRGPVGYTF.

The chain links TRBV7-6 to TRBJ1-4; possible D gene TRBD1, 6 bases. CDR3 length: 17 residues. The germline V gene encodes CDR1 SGHVS and CDR2 FNYEAQ. The V and J ends lost 0 bases and 6 bases respectively, with 17 bases between them. The CDR3 is CASSLAIRGSGHEKLFF. The CDR3 DNA sequence: TGTGCCAGCAGCTTAGCGATTAGGGGGAGTGGACATGAAAAACTGTTTTTT. Full variable domain (rest looked up from reference TRBV7-6 and TRBJ1-4): GAGVSQSPRYKVTKRGQDVALRCDPISGHVSLYWYRQALGQGPEFLTYFNYEAQQDKSGLPNDRFSAERPEGSISTLTIQRTEQRDSAMYRCASSLAIRGSGHEKLFFGSGTQLSVL.

V is TRBV7-3 and J is TRBJ1-1; the D gene is possibly TRBD1 (6 bases). The CDR3 runs to 15 residues. Looked up from germline, CDR1 is SGHTA and CDR2 is FQGTGA. Trimming took 5 bases from V and 4 from J, leaving 17 bases between them. The CDR3 loop reads CASSPSGGGGTEAFF. CDR3 coding DNA: TGTGCCAGCAGCCCGAGTGGGGGGGGCGGCACTGAAGCTTTCTTT. The full variable domain, in which reference TRBV7-3 and TRBJ1-1 provide the parts outside the CDR3, is GAGVSQTPSNKVTEKGKYVELRCDPISGHTALYWYRQSLGQGPEFLIYFQGTGAADDSGLPNDRFFAVRPEGSVSTLKIQRTERGDSAVYLCASSPSGGGGTEAFFGQGTRLTVV.

The rearrangement joins TRBV4-3 to TRBJ1-4; D call uncertain. Looked up from germline, CDR1 is LGHNA and CDR2 is YSLEER. The CDR3 has 15 amino acids. V lost 0 bases to trimming and J lost 8 bases, with 13 bases between them. DNA for the CDR3: TGCGCCAGCAGCCAAGATGGCAGGTCGTGGGAAAAACTGTTTTTT. It encodes CASSQDGRSWEKLFF.

V is TRBV29-1 and J is TRBJ1-2, with D possibly matching TRBD1 (5 bases). Trimming took 4 bases from V and 4 from J, leaving 13 bases between them. The CDR3 length is 13 residues. In germline, CDR1 is SQVTM, CDR2 ANQGSEA. The CDR3 region is CSVGNWGVYGYTF. The CDR3 DNA reads TGCAGCGTTGGGAATTGGGGCGTCTATGGCTACACCTTC.

J is TRBJ1-2 and V is TRBV7-8, with 7 bases aligning to TRBD1. In germline, CDR1 is SGHVS, CDR2 FQNEAQ. The CDR3 contains 20 residues. V shed 4 bases, J shed 1 base, and the junction held 21 bases outside the gene matches. As DNA, the CDR3 is TGTGCCAGCAGCTCGTTACTCAATCGGGCGGGACAGAACAGTAACTATGGCTACACCTTC. Translating it yields CASSSLLNRAGQNSNYGYTF.

The chain employs TRBV6-5 and TRBJ2-7, with TRBD2 identical over 10 bases. Trimming at V came to 0 bases and at J to 4 bases, leaving 3 bases not matched to a gene. This CDR3 has 15 residues. Germline values: CDR1 MNHEY, CDR2 SVGAGI. CDR3 in amino acids: CASSYSASGGYEQYF. For the CDR3, the DNA is TGTGCCAGCAGTTACTCGGCTAGCGGGGGTTACGAGCAGTACTTC.

Here the CDR3 DNA reads TGTGCCAGCAGCGTAGCGCCCGGTGAGGGACTTTCCGAGCAGTACTTC. Residues: CASSVAPGEGLSEQYF. The V call is TRBV9, the J call TRBJ2-7; D perhaps matches TRBD2 (6 bases). Trimming took 0 bases from V and 6 from J, leaving 19 bases between them. Germline V gives CDR1 SGDLS, CDR2 YYNGEE. The CDR3 runs to 16 residues.

This chain joins TRBV29-1 and TRBJ1-5; TRBD1 matches at 7 bases. Germline CDR1 reads SQVTM; CDR2 reads ANQGSEA. The CDR3 has 13 amino acids. Trimming cost V 6 bases and J 1 base; bases outside gene matches: 3. The CDR3 sequence: CSVQDRSNQPQHF. The CDR3 DNA reads as TGCAGCGTACAGGACAGGAGCAATCAGCCCCAGCATTTT.

CDR3 DNA sequence: TGTGCCAGTAGTCGAGAGACAGGGAGGTCACCCCTCCACTTT. It codes for CASSRETGRSPLHF. V usage is TRBV19 and J usage is TRBJ1-6; 7 nucleotides line up with TRBD1. Germline V lookup: CDR1 LNHDA, CDR2 SQIVND (reference sequence). The CDR3 spans 14 residues. V lost 5 bases and J lost 10; bases outside the gene matches: 8.

The gene calls are TRBV2 and TRBJ2-2; 8 nucleotides line up with TRBD1. The CDR3 spans 14 residues. Trimming took 8 bases from V and 3 from J; bases not matched to a gene: 5. Germline-derived CDR1 and CDR2 are SNHLY and FYNNEI. CDR3: CASGPGGYTGELFF. Written as DNA, the CDR3 is TGTGCCAGCGGTCCAGGGGGCTACACCGGGGAGCTGTTTTTT.